This TCR beta chain was captured by sequencing in a study of identical twins. Through template switching, a universal primer site was introduced, and the cDNA contained unique molecular identifiers. TCRdb used MiXCR to reprocess the 5' RACE reads, holding one entry per CDR3 protein. The sample has under 400,000 distinct CDR3 sequences, roughly 9% seen once. In its sample, this clonotype was seen many times. Trimming left V 5 bases short and J 8 bases short, with 15 bases between. CDR1 and CDR2 (germline): ENHRY, SYGVKD. The CDR3 length is 13 residues. This sequence was found in a woman in her forties or fifties in good health. Sequencing used naive T cells sorted from blood. This rearrangement joins TRBV10-3 to TRBJ1-2; D unclear. The CDR3 region has the DNA TGTGCCATCAGTACCGGAAGAGGCGGCGGCTACACCTTC. It yields the protein CAISTGRGGGYTF.